Listed below are T cell receptor beta chains from one sample, sequenced in a study of blood T cell repertoires in COVID-19. Sequenced by immunoSEQ multiplex PCR; TCRdb stores in-frame clones only, minus some. In the table there are 90,000 to 120,000 clones, roughly nine tenths of which are singletons. Specimen: peripheral blood. Receptors were obtained from a woman of 80 years or more with acute or convalescent COVID-19. Each CDR3 is given with its conserved first and last residue. Each record gives: J gene, D gene, V gene, clone size, CDR3 DNA, CDR3 protein. A D gene is named only where the DNA matches it firmly. Size values are once, few and many counts, or a class for expanded clones, and some rows have none.

j_call: TRBJ1-2
d_call: TRBD1
v_call: TRBV29-1
clone_size: -
cdr3_nt: TGCAGCGTTGATTCGGGGCAGGGGGTATCATACGGCTACACCTTC
cdr3_aa: CSVDSGQGVSYGYTF

j_call: TRBJ2-1
d_call: TRBD2
v_call: TRBV19
clone_size: -
cdr3_nt: TGTGCCAGTAGTATTTTCGGGCGGGGGGCAAATGAGCAGTTCTTC
cdr3_aa: CASSIFGRGANEQFF

j_call: TRBJ2-7
d_call: TRBD1
v_call: TRBV11-2
clone_size: -
cdr3_nt: TGTGCCAGCAGCTTAGCGACAGGGGGCTACGAGCAGTACTTC
cdr3_aa: CASSLATGGYEQYF

j_call: TRBJ2-1
d_call: -
v_call: TRBV5-1
clone_size: -
cdr3_nt: TGCGCCAGCAGCGCTGTTGCAGGGTTCTCCTACAATGAGCAGTTCTTC
cdr3_aa: CASSAVAGFSYNEQFF

j_call: TRBJ1-2
d_call: -
v_call: TRBV4-3
clone_size: -
cdr3_nt: TGCGCCAGCAGCCAAGATTATAGAGCTAACTATGGCTACACCTTC
cdr3_aa: CASSQDYRANYGYTF

j_call: TRBJ2-5
d_call: -
v_call: TRBV5-4
clone_size: -
cdr3_nt: TGTGCCAGCAGCCTAGCCCCCCCCACAGCCTTAGAGACCCAGTACTTC
cdr3_aa: CASSLAPPTALETQYF

j_call: TRBJ2-7
d_call: TRBD1
v_call: TRBV27
clone_size: -
cdr3_nt: TGTGCCAGCAGTTTATGGGGACAGGGGGCCTACGAGCAGTACTTC
cdr3_aa: CASSLWGQGAYEQYF

j_call: TRBJ1-2
d_call: -
v_call: TRBV29-1
clone_size: -
cdr3_nt: TGCAGCGTTGTTGTAGGGACTTACGGCTACACCTTC
cdr3_aa: CSVVVGTYGYTF

j_call: TRBJ1-2
d_call: TRBD1
v_call: TRBV6-1
clone_size: once
cdr3_nt: TGTGCCAGCAGTGAAGCGCCAGACAGGGCCTATGGCTACACCTTC
cdr3_aa: CASSEAPDRAYGYTF

j_call: TRBJ2-7
d_call: -
v_call: TRBV6-5
clone_size: -
cdr3_nt: TGTGCCAGCAGCCCCGAGACAGGGACTTCCTACGAGCAGTACTTC
cdr3_aa: CASSPETGTSYEQYF

j_call: TRBJ1-1
d_call: -
v_call: TRBV5-1
clone_size: -
cdr3_nt: TGCGCCAGCAGTTTCACATCGAACACTGAAGCTTTCTTT
cdr3_aa: CASSFTSNTEAFF

j_call: TRBJ1-1
d_call: -
v_call: TRBV19
clone_size: -
cdr3_nt: TGTGCCAGTACCCTCAGTATCTACACTGAAGCTTTCTTT
cdr3_aa: CASTLSIYTEAFF

j_call: TRBJ2-3
d_call: TRBD1
v_call: TRBV12-5
clone_size: -
cdr3_nt: TGTGCTAGTGGTTCGCGACAGGGTGGTGGCGGTACGCAGTATTTT
cdr3_aa: CASGSRQGGGGTQYF

j_call: TRBJ1-3
d_call: TRBD1
v_call: TRBV9
clone_size: -
cdr3_nt: TGTGCCAGCAGCGTAGGACAGGGGTTTTCTGGAAACACCATATATTTT
cdr3_aa: CASSVGQGFSGNTIYF

j_call: TRBJ1-2
d_call: TRBD1
v_call: TRBV18
clone_size: -
cdr3_nt: TGTGCCAGCTCAACCGGGACAGGGCCGAGCTATGGCTACACCTTC
cdr3_aa: CASSTGTGPSYGYTF

j_call: TRBJ2-7
d_call: -
v_call: TRBV18
clone_size: -
cdr3_nt: TGTGCCAGCTCACCCTGGATCTCGGCGGCCTACGAGCAGTACTTC
cdr3_aa: CASSPWISAAYEQYF

j_call: TRBJ1-4
d_call: -
v_call: TRBV6-2/TRBV6-3
clone_size: once
cdr3_nt: TGTGCCAGCACCCCGGGGCGACTTAATGGAAAACTGTTTTTT
cdr3_aa: CASTPGRLNGKLFF

j_call: TRBJ2-2
d_call: -
v_call: TRBV24-1
clone_size: -
cdr3_nt: TGTGCCACCAGTGGCCCTCTGGGGCGCAGTGCCACCGGGGAGCTGTTTTTT
cdr3_aa: CATSGPLGRSATGELFF

j_call: TRBJ1-4
d_call: -
v_call: TRBV2
clone_size: -
cdr3_nt: TGTGCCAGCAGTGAAGCAGGGAGTGATGAAAAACTGTTTTTT
cdr3_aa: CASSEAGSDEKLFF

j_call: TRBJ2-2
d_call: -
v_call: TRBV24-1
clone_size: few
cdr3_nt: TGTGCCACCGCCGTTACAGGGTTCGGGGAGCTGTTTTTT
cdr3_aa: CATAVTGFGELFF

j_call: TRBJ1-3
d_call: -
v_call: TRBV9
clone_size: -
cdr3_nt: TGTGCCAGCAGCGTAGGTCTGGGCTCGGGGGGAAACACCATATATTTT
cdr3_aa: CASSVGLGSGGNTIYF

j_call: TRBJ1-1
d_call: TRBD1
v_call: TRBV27
clone_size: once
cdr3_nt: TGTGCCAGCAGCCACGGGACAGGGTTGAACACTGAAGCTTTCTTT
cdr3_aa: CASSHGTGLNTEAFF